The 10 T cell receptor beta chains below were found in one sample sequenced in a study of long-term antiretroviral therapy in people with HIV. Survey level was the resolution at which the v3.0 immunoSEQ assay ran. The protocol was immunoSEQ multiplex PCR, while the TCRdb copy is restricted to in-frame clones and leaves out a portion. The sample has about 18,000 clones, approximately 80% seen once. Material: unsorted PBMCs, obtained 0.6 years after starting antiretroviral therapy. These receptor sequences come from a young woman with HIV.

The genes are TRBV4-2 and TRBJ2-2; the D is unclear. CDR1 is LGHNA, CDR2 YNFKEQ, per germline. This CDR3 has 14 amino acids. V was cut by 0 bases and J by 7 bases, with 9 bases left in between. This CDR3 is CASSQDSGIGELFF. In DNA, the CDR3 is TGTGCCAGCAGCCAAGATTCAGGAATCGGGGAGCTGTTTTTT.

The chain carries TRBV10-1 and TRBJ2-2; no definite D call. Germline CDR1 and CDR2: WNHNN and SYGVQD (reference sequence). V lost 2 bases, J lost 6 bases, and 7 bases lay in between. This CDR3 contains 13 residues. CDR3 coding DNA: TGCGCCAGCAGTGAGACTGGGCCCGGGGAGCTGTTTTTT. It translates to CASSETGPGELFF.

The J gene is TRBJ2-6, the V gene TRBV6-1, with D possibly being TRBD1 (5 bases). CDR3 length equals 15 residues. The V gene lost 7 bases and the J gene lost 0 bases, with 10 bases spanning the gap. Per the germline V gene, CDR1 is MNHNS and CDR2 is SASEGT. CDR3 sequence reads: CASKLDSSGANVLTF. The CDR3 region has the DNA TGTGCCAGCAAATTAGACAGCTCTGGGGCCAACGTCCTGACTTTC.

The chain carries TRBV9 and TRBJ1-2; D ambiguous. CDR1 is SGDLS and CDR2 is YYNGEE in the germline V gene. The CDR3 runs to 14 residues. Trimming removed 6 bases at V and 0 bases at J, with 12 bases between. The CDR3 sequence: CASTEGGSNYGYTF. CDR3 nucleotide sequence: TGTGCCAGCACCGAGGGAGGGTCTAACTATGGCTACACCTTC.

This clone is labeled as medium-sized (0.01 to 0.1%). V gene TRBV19 combines with J gene TRBJ2-1; D unresolved. V lost 1 base and J 3 bases, leaving 10 bases between the germline ends. CDR3 length: 15 residues. The germline CDR1 and CDR2 sequences are LNHDA and SQIVND (reference sequence). CDR3: CASSIGLNSYNEQFF. DNA of the CDR3: TGTGCCAGTAGTATAGGTCTTAACAGCTACAATGAGCAGTTCTTC.

This chain connects TRBV7-9 to TRBJ1-1; D gene unclear. This CDR3 comprises 13 residues. In germline, CDR1 is SEHNR, CDR2 FQNEAQ (reference sequence). Trimming removed 1 base at V and 7 bases at J, with 10 bases between. CDR3 sequence reads: CASSLGPNDEAFF. The CDR3, as DNA: TGTGCCAGCAGCTTAGGTCCGAATGATGAAGCTTTCTTT.

This clone has only one observation. The V and J genes are TRBV6-6 and TRBJ2-4, with 8 nucleotides matching TRBD1. The ends lost 6 bases at V and 6 bases at J; junction bases unmatched: 4. The CDR3 runs to 13 residues. CDR1 MNHNY and CDR2 SVGAGI come from the germline V gene (reference sequence). DNA for the CDR3: TGTGCCAGCAGCTCAGGACAGGGAAACATTCAGTACTTC. It specifies CASSSGQGNIQYF.

V is TRBV29-1 and J is TRBJ2-1; D is undetermined. Trimming took off 6 bases at V and 7 bases at J, with 7 bases between the two ends. CDR3 length: 10 residues. Germline assignment: CDR1 SQVTM and CDR2 ANQGSEA. This chain's CDR3 is CSVAGNEQFF. The CDR3 bases are TGCAGCGTCGCAGGTAATGAGCAGTTCTTC.

The genes are TRBV28 and TRBJ2-7, with D maybe TRBD2 (6 bases). The V gene lost 2 bases and the J gene lost 2 bases, with 7 bases spanning the gap. Germline values: CDR1 MDHEN, CDR2 SYDVKM. This CDR3 is built from 13 residues. Written as DNA, the CDR3 is TGTGCCAGCAGTTTAGGACTACCCTACGAGCAGTACTTC. Translation gives CASSLGLPYEQYF.

This clone is deemed medium-sized. The chain uses TRBV2 and TRBJ1-2, with 9 bases lining up with TRBD1. Germline-derived CDR1 and CDR2 are SNHLY and FYNNEI. The junction had 6 bases not matched to a gene; V was cut back by 7 bases and J by 6 bases. This CDR3 is built from 13 residues. The CDR3 sequence: CASIGTGKDGYTF. The CDR3 DNA reads as TGTGCCAGCATTGGGACAGGGAAGGATGGCTACACCTTC.